This T cell receptor beta chain came from a study of shared clonotypes between healthy human individuals. The V and J ends lost 1 base and 6 bases respectively, with 7 bases between them. Germline values: CDR1 SSHAT, CDR2 FNYEAQ (reference sequence). This CDR3 has 13 amino acids. Libraries were prepared by immunoSEQ multiplex PCR; TCRdb keeps only in-frame clonotypes and omits some of them. The data show 2,500,000 or so clones, 90% to 95% seen once. The receptor was isolated from a man between 18 and 35 years old in good health. Some clones in this sample may be carry-over from other donors' samples. V usage is TRBV7-7 and J usage is TRBJ2-1; D gene ambiguous. Sequenced sample: naive CD4+ T cells from PBMCs. Subset meaning: CD45RA+ positively selected. The CDR3 protein is CASSLDTFNEQFF. In DNA form, the CDR3 reads TGTGCCAGCAGCTTAGATACTTTCAATGAGCAGTTCTTC.